One sample yielded the 20 T cell receptor beta chains listed below, sequenced in a study of blood T cell repertoires in COVID-19 (dated by TCRdb to 2018 to 2020). Library creation used the immunoSEQ multiplex PCR assay. TCRdb obtained this table from immuneACCESS and retained in-frame rearrangements with V and J assigned. These tables miss some clones; where compared with another copy, unresolved V genes account for less than half of the shortfall, and the remainder is unexplained. In all, the sample holds some 250,000 clones, and approximately 90% of those were seen once. The ten largest clonotypes hold approximately 1.2% of the sample. The sequenced sample was PBMCs or T cells enriched from blood (not recorded which). These receptors all stem from a human donor in a cohort exposed to, infected with or recovered from COVID-19 (not recorded which). The donor label of this sample is uncertain.

The chain employs TRBV11-2 and TRBJ1-1, with no clear D. Between the trimmed V and J ends, which lost 11 bases and 5 bases, there was a span of 15 bases. This CDR3 contains 12 residues. The germline V gene encodes CDR1 SGHAT and CDR2 FQNNGV. CDR3 nucleotide sequence: TGTGCCGGTCTTGGAGGTAAGACTGAAGCTTTCTTT. Translated, it gives CAGLGGKTEAFF.

The genes are TRBV4-3 and TRBJ2-5; D gene ambiguous. V lost 1 base to trimming and J lost 1 base, with 7 bases between them. Germline CDR1 and CDR2: LGHNA and YSLEER. The CDR3 spans 14 residues. The CDR3 region is CASSQGGRQETQYF. The DNA of the CDR3 is TGCGCCAGCAGCCAAGGAGGCCGCCAAGAGACCCAGTACTTC.

The chain links TRBV3-1 (or the pseudogene TRBV3-2) to TRBJ1-5; 7 nucleotides line up with TRBD1. The CDR3 sequence is 21 residues long. The trim removed 0 bases at V and 3 bases at J, leaving 20 bases unmatched. CDR1 and CDR2 from the germline V gene are LGHDT and YNNKEL (reference sequence). CDR3 sequence reads: CASSQESVPGQKLKTNQPQHF. CDR3 coding DNA: TGTGCCAGCAGCCAAGAATCGGTACCGGGACAGAAATTAAAAACCAATCAGCCCCAGCATTTT.

CDR3 DNA: TGTGCCAGCAGCTCGTACAGGGGTCGGCTCTCCTACGAGCAGTACTTC. Protein product: CASSSYRGRLSYEQYF. The chain employs TRBV11-2 and TRBJ2-7; 7 nucleotides agree with TRBD1. V lost 4 bases to trimming and J lost 0 bases; unmatched junction nucleotides: 9. Germline V gives CDR1 SGHAT, CDR2 FQNNGV. The CDR3 is made up of 16 amino acids.

The V gene is TRBV24-1, the J gene TRBJ1-2; D is unresolved. The CDR3 is 14 residues long. V was cut by 4 bases and J by 4 bases, with 12 bases left in between. CDR1 and CDR2 from the germline V gene are KGHDR and SFDVKD. Here the CDR3 DNA reads TGTGCCACCAGTGAAAATCCGGAGCTCTATGGCTACACCTTC. It yields the protein CATSENPELYGYTF.

A single count supports this clone. The chain recombines TRBV10-3 with TRBJ2-3, with TRBD2 matching over 7 bases. The CDR3 loop spans 14 amino acids. V was pared by 5 bases and J by 4 bases, with 6 bases of the junction left unmatched. Germline CDR1 reads ENHRY; CDR2 reads SYGVKD. CDR3 in DNA: TGTGCCATCAGTCCCCGGGGGGTCGCAGATACGCAGTATTTT. It encodes CAISPRGVADTQYF.

The chain is built from TRBV6-5 and TRBJ1-6; tentatively, D is TRBD1 (6 bases). The germline V gene encodes CDR1 MNHEY and CDR2 SVGAGI. Trimming pared 8 bases from V and 8 bases from J, leaving 13 bases between. The CDR3 loop spans 13 amino acids. The CDR3 sequence: CASGGGPYSPLHF. DNA of the CDR3: TGTGCCAGCGGGGGGGGGCCATATTCACCCCTCCACTTT.

The chain uses TRBV30 and TRBJ1-5, with no clear D. Germline assignment: CDR1 GTSNPN and CDR2 SVGIG (reference sequence). The germline V and J ends were trimmed by 0 bases and 5 bases, with 8 bases remaining between them. The CDR3 contains 13 residues. CDR3 DNA: TGTGCCTGGAGTGTGCGAGTAGATCAGCCCCAGCATTTT. This translates into CAWSVRVDQPQHF. The full variable domain, completed using reference TRBV30 and TRBJ1-5, is SQTIHQWPATLVQPVGSPLSLECTVEGTSNPNLYWYRQAAGRGLQLLFYSVGIGQISSEVPQNLSASRPQDRQFILSSKKLLLSDSGFYLCAWSVRVDQPQHFGDGTRLSIL.

In nucleotides, the CDR3 is TGTGCCAGTAGTATAATCGGGGACACTGAAGCTTTCTTT. Protein product: CASSIIGDTEAFF. The chain recombines TRBV19 with TRBJ1-1; D is ambiguous. This CDR3 is built from 13 residues. Trimming removed 2 bases at V and 3 bases at J, with 7 bases between. From germline, CDR1 is LNHDA and CDR2 SQIVND (reference sequence).

The genes are TRBV28 and TRBJ1-1; a weak D match, TRBD1 (6 bases). Between the trimmed V and J ends, which lost 4 bases and 0 bases, there was a span of 15 bases. Germline CDR1 is MDHEN and CDR2 is SYDVKM. This CDR3 has 16 amino acids. The CDR3 DNA reads TGTGCCAGCAGTTCCGACCGGGACAACATGAACACTGAAGCTTTCTTT. This encodes CASSSDRDNMNTEAFF.

This sequence joins TRBV4-1 and TRBJ1-4; TRBD1 aligns across 7 bases. The CDR3 is 15 amino acids. CDR1 and CDR2 (germline): MGHRA, YSYEKL. V was pared by 4 bases and J by 6 bases, with 8 bases of the junction left unmatched. CDR3: CASSLVTGSYEKLFF. The CDR3 bases are TGCGCCAGCAGCCTCGTGACAGGGAGTTATGAAAAACTGTTTTTT.

The chain combines TRBV7-9 with TRBJ2-2, with D uncertain. Looked up from germline, CDR1 is SEHNR and CDR2 is FQNEAQ (reference sequence). CDR3 length: 14 amino acids. V lost 0 bases to trimming and J lost 5 bases, with 7 bases between them. CDR3 region: CASSLAHETGELFF. DNA of the CDR3: TGTGCCAGCAGCTTAGCGCACGAGACCGGGGAGCTGTTTTTT.

V and J are TRBV13 and TRBJ1-5; D unresolved. The CDR3 has 15 amino acids. The V gene lost 4 bases and the J gene lost 7 bases, with 17 bases spanning the gap. Per the germline V gene, CDR1 is PRHDT and CDR2 is FYEKMQ (reference sequence). CDR3 region: CASSSREAAGQPQHF. CDR3 sequence (DNA): TGTGCCAGCAGCTCAAGGGAAGCAGCGGGGCAGCCCCAGCATTTT. The variable domain in full, with the rest retrieved from reference TRBV13 and TRBJ1-5, is AAGVIQSPRHLIKEKRETATLKCYPIPRHDTVYWYQQGPGQDPQFLISFYEKMQSDKGSIPDRFSAQQFSDYHSELNMSSLELGDSALYFCASSSREAAGQPQHFGDGTRLSIL.

CDR3 amino acids: CASSFKGGETQYF. The CDR3 DNA reads as TGTGCCAGCAGTTTCAAGGGGGGGGAGACCCAGTACTTC. This chain uses TRBV27 with TRBJ2-5, with D possibly matching TRBD2 (7 bases). The CDR3 runs to 13 residues. Trimming removed 3 bases from V and 5 bases from J, with 10 bases in between. Per the germline V gene, CDR1 is MNHEY and CDR2 is SMNVEV (reference sequence).

The chain combines TRBV7-9 with TRBJ2-2; D unclear. This CDR3 region has 13 residues. V dropped 5 bases and J dropped 7 bases, with 11 bases sitting between them. Germline CDR1 reads SEHNR; CDR2 reads FQNEAQ (reference sequence). The DNA of the CDR3 is TGTGCCAGCAGCCCCTCTCTTCGCGGGGAGCTGTTTTTT. Residues: CASSPSLRGELFF.

The chain has TRBV24-1 and TRBJ1-2; D is ambiguous. CDR1 is KGHDR and CDR2 is SFDVKD in the germline V gene. The CDR3 has 13 amino acids. The V gene lost 4 bases and the J gene lost 4 bases, with 9 bases spanning the gap. CDR3: CATSDRSSYGYTF. In DNA form, the CDR3 reads TGTGCCACCAGTGACCGTTCTTCCTATGGCTACACCTTC.

This clone was seen once. The V call is TRBV18, the J call TRBJ1-2, with D maybe TRBD1 (5 bases). This CDR3 has 15 residues. Germline-derived CDR1 and CDR2 are KGHSH and LQKENI. V dropped 2 bases and J dropped 0 bases, with 10 bases sitting between them. As DNA, the CDR3 is TGTGCCAGCTCACCAGGGGCAGTCTCTAACTATGGCTACACCTTC. The encoded protein is CASSPGAVSNYGYTF. The full variable domain, completed using reference TRBV18 and TRBJ1-2, is NAGVMQNPRHLVRRRGQEARLRCSPMKGHSHVYWYRQLPEEGLKFMVYLQKENIIDESGMPKERFSAEFPKEGPSILRIQQVVRGDSAAYFCASSPGAVSNYGYTFGSGTRLTVV.

The chain couples TRBV10-3 to TRBJ2-5; the match to TRBD1 covers 8 bases. Germline trimming cut 3 bases from V and 5 bases from J; bases unmatched to any gene: 11. The CDR3 is made up of 16 amino acids. Per the germline V gene, CDR1 is ENHRY and CDR2 is SYGVKD. The CDR3 DNA follows: TGTGCCATCAGTGAATTTCTGACAGGGGTGGAGGAGACCCAGTACTTC. This codes for CAISEFLTGVEETQYF.

This sequence joins TRBV2 and TRBJ2-5, with 9 bases matching TRBD2. CDR3 size: 13 residues. Trimming took 6 bases from V and 3 from J; bases not matched to a gene: 2. Germline V gives CDR1 SNHLY, CDR2 FYNNEI. CDR3 sequence: CASRIAGEETQYF. CDR3 DNA: TGTGCCAGCAGGATAGCGGGGGAAGAGACCCAGTACTTC. The full variable domain, completed using reference TRBV2 and TRBJ2-5, is EPEVTQTPSHQVTQMGQEVILRCVPISNHLYFYWYRQILGQKVEFLVSFYNNEISEKSEIFDDQFSVERPDGSNFTLKIRSTKLEDSAMYFCASRIAGEETQYFGPGTRLLVL.

This rearrangement joins TRBV5-6 to TRBJ2-3, with TRBD1 matching over 9 bases. Germline CDR1 reads SGHDT; CDR2 reads YYEEEE. V lost 5 bases to trimming and J lost 4 bases; unmatched junction nucleotides: 8. The CDR3 runs 15 residues. CDR3 DNA sequence: TGTGCCAGCAGTCGTGGACAGGGGATGGCAGATACGCAGTATTTT. Encoded protein: CASSRGQGMADTQYF.